What follows are 7 T cell receptor beta chains derived from one specimen sequenced in a study of PD-1 blockade in classical Hodgkin lymphoma. Every patient experienced relapse after autologous stem cell transplantation, and brentuximab vedotin exposure varied. Using immunoSEQ multiplex PCR, the repertoire was profiled, and TCRdb retains in-frame clones only, with some absent. The sample records approximately 100,000 clones, approximately 90% being singletons. This specimen consisted of peripheral blood mononuclear cells (PBMCs), obtained before the second cycle of nivolumab. These receptors were collected from a human donor with classical Hodgkin lymphoma.

The gene calls are TRBV9 and TRBJ2-2; no definite D call. CDR1 is SGDLS, CDR2 YYNGEE, per germline. Trimming stripped 0 bases from V and 6 bases from J, with 9 bases between. The CDR3 totals 14 residues. This chain's CDR3 is CASSVAYYPGELFF. The CDR3 DNA is TGTGCCAGCAGCGTAGCTTATTACCCCGGGGAGCTGTTTTTT.

CDR3 nucleotides: TGTGCCAGCAGTTCCGGGGGGACTGCTCAAACCTTC. Its translation: CASSSGGTAQTF. The J gene is TRBJ1-2, the V gene TRBV27; D might be TRBD1 (5 bases). V was clipped by 4 bases and J by 14 bases, with 17 bases between them. Germline V CDR1 and CDR2: MNHEY, SMNVEV (reference sequence). The CDR3 has 12 residues.

This chain links TRBV7-2 with TRBJ2-5; D is ambiguous. V dropped 4 bases and J dropped 2 bases, with 8 bases sitting between them. The CDR3 runs 13 residues. Germline V gene lookup returns CDR1 SGHTA and CDR2 FQGNSA. The CDR3 DNA is TGTGCCAGCAGCTCCGTAGGTCAAGAGACCCAGTACTTC. Its protein is CASSSVGQETQYF.

This clone has only a few counts. The chain joins TRBV30 to TRBJ1-2; D is unclear. Trimming took off 5 bases at V and 4 bases at J, with 8 bases between the two ends. The CDR3 loop spans 11 amino acids. Germline V gene sequence: CDR1 GTSNPN, CDR2 SVGIG (reference sequence). Written as DNA, the CDR3 is TGTGCCTGGGCCCTTAGCTATGGCTACACCTTC. Its translation is CAWALSYGYTF.

The chain combines TRBV18 with TRBJ1-3; D remains unclear. The CDR3 has 15 amino acids. The germline V and J ends were trimmed by 3 bases and 2 bases, with 11 bases remaining between them. Germline V gene sequence: CDR1 KGHSH, CDR2 LQKENI. The CDR3 region is CASSPPGRAGNTIYF. CDR3 DNA: TGTGCCAGCTCACCCCCGGGAAGGGCTGGAAACACCATATATTTT.

The rearrangement links TRBV4-3 to TRBJ2-5, with 11 bases fitting TRBD2. CDR1 and CDR2 from the germline V gene are LGHNA and YSLEER. The J segment lost 5 bases and the V segment lost 2 bases, leaving 4 bases of the junction unmatched. CDR3 length equals 15 residues. CDR3 DNA: TGCGCCAGCAGCCAATCTAGCGGGGGGTGGGAGACCCAGTACTTC. This gives the protein CASSQSSGGWETQYF.

In its sample, this clone was seen once. The chain joins TRBV5-6 to TRBJ1-2; TRBD1 might be the D (5 bases). The CDR3 is 13 residues long. The V end was cut by 4 bases, the J end by 7 bases, with 14 bases between. Per germline, CDR1 SGHDT and CDR2 YYEEEE. CDR3 sequence (DNA): TGTGCCAGCAGCCTTTCGGGGGGAGGTGGCTACACCTTC. The encoded protein is CASSLSGGGGYTF.